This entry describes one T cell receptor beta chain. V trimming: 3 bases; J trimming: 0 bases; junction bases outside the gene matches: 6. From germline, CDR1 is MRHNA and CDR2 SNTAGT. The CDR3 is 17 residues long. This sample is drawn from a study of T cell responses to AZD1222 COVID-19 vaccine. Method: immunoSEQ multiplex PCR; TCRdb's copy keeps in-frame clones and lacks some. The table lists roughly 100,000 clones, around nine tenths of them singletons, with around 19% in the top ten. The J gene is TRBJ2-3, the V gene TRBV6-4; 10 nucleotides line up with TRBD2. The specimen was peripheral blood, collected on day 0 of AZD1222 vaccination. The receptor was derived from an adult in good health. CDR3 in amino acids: CASSDLPSGGSTDTQYF. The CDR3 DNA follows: TGTGCCAGCAGTGATCTCCCTAGCGGGGGAAGCACAGATACGCAGTATTTT.